This TCR beta chain was sequenced in a study of shared clonotypes between healthy human individuals. Profiling relied on immunoSEQ multiplex PCR, and the TCRdb table lists in-frame clones only, not all of them. The sample includes 1,400,000 or so clones, less than 99% of them seen just once. The germline V gene has CDR1 SGHTA and CDR2 FQGNSA. CDR3 length: 15 residues. The V and J ends lost 5 bases and 4 bases, in that order; junction bases with no gene match: 7. Input material: naive CD4+ T cells sorted from blood. Subset: CD45RA+ positively selected. The TCR was taken from a man aged 25-40 years in good health. The chain has TRBV7-2 and TRBJ2-7; 11 bases align to TRBD1. CDR3 loop: CASSLDRGRKYEQYF. CDR3 in DNA: TGTGCCAGCAGCCTGGACAGGGGGCGCAAGTACGAGCAGTACTTC.